These 11 T cell receptor beta chains share one sample of origin, sequenced in a study of shared clonotypes between healthy human individuals. Naive CD8 cells comprised CD45RO-negative, CCR7-positively selected cells, excluding terminally differentiated effector memory CD45RA+ cells. The assay was immunoSEQ multiplex PCR, and TCRdb's table has in-frame clones only and misses some. The sample has over 2,000,000 clones, around 93% seen once; the top ten hold less than 2%. The sample taken for sequencing was naive CD8+ T cells from PBMCs. All receptors come from a man aged 18 to 29 in good health. Some clones in this sample may be carry-over from other donors' samples.

The chain employs TRBV10-1 and TRBJ2-1; D possibly corresponds to TRBD2 (7 bases). Trimming left V 5 bases short and J 5 bases short, with 19 bases between. The CDR3 spans 16 residues. CDR1 is WNHNN and CDR2 is SYGVQD in the germline V gene (reference sequence). The CDR3, as DNA: TGCGCCAGCAGTAGACGATACAGGGAGGGAAACAATGAGCAGTTCTTC. Its translation is CASSRRYREGNNEQFF.

J is TRBJ1-3 and V is TRBV27; TRBD1 matches 9 bases. CDR3 length: 16 residues. V lost 5 bases and J lost 0; bases outside the gene matches: 5. Germline CDR1 MNHEY, CDR2 SMNVEV (reference sequence). The CDR3 DNA reads TGTGCCAGCAGTCCGGACAGGGGCAACTCTGGAAACACCATATATTTT. Amino acids: CASSPDRGNSGNTIYF.

This rearrangement joins TRBV30 to TRBJ1-4; D unresolved. Germline CDR1 reads GTSNPN; CDR2 reads SVGIG (reference sequence). V was pared by 0 bases and J by 8 bases, with 7 bases between. The CDR3 covers 12 residues. CDR3: CAWSVPGEKLFF. The CDR3 coding sequence is TGTGCCTGGAGTGTACCCGGCGAAAAACTGTTTTTT.

In its sample, this clone was seen once. The chain carries TRBV11-2 and TRBJ2-7; TRBD1 agrees at 10 bases. V lost 5 bases and J lost 4; bases outside the gene matches: 11. Germline CDR1 is SGHAT and CDR2 is FQNNGV. The CDR3 consists of 16 residues. The CDR3 coding sequence is TGTGCCAGCAGCCCAGACAGGGGGCCGTATCGGTACGAGCAGTACTTC. It is translated as CASSPDRGPYRYEQYF.

The chain joins TRBV27 to TRBJ2-1; D is perhaps TRBD1 (6 bases). This CDR3 comprises 14 residues. Germline assignment: CDR1 MNHEY and CDR2 SMNVEV (reference sequence). The V gene lost 5 bases and the J gene lost 10 bases, with 18 bases spanning the gap. In nucleotides, the CDR3 is TGTGCCAGCAGTCCGAGGGGGAAATTCCACGAGCAGTTCTTC. Translation gives CASSPRGKFHEQFF.

In its sample, this clone was seen a few times. This sequence joins TRBV29-1 and TRBJ2-7; 8 nucleotides agree with TRBD2. Losses at the gene ends were 6 bases for V and 2 bases for J; bases not matched to a gene: 15. In germline, CDR1 is SQVTM, CDR2 ANQGSEA. The CDR3 loop spans 16 amino acids. The CDR3 DNA reads as TGCAGCGTCAAGCGGGAGTTGGGTGGAAACGCCTACGAGCAGTACTTC. Translation gives CSVKRELGGNAYEQYF.

CDR3 bases: TGTGCCAGCAGCTTAAGGACAGGGGCGGACACCGGGGAGCTGTTTTTT. Its translation: CASSLRTGADTGELFF. The chain couples TRBV5-5 to TRBJ2-2; 9 nucleotides match TRBD1. The CDR3 is 16 residues long. V gave up 2 bases and J gave up 3 bases; unmatched junction bases: 5. The germline CDR1 and CDR2 sequences are SGHKS and YYEKEE (reference sequence).

The sample holds one count of this clone. The chain employs TRBV13 and TRBJ2-2; the D call may be TRBD1 or TRBD2 (6 bases each). CDR1 is PRHDT, CDR2 FYEKMQ, per germline (reference sequence). CDR3 length: 14 amino acids. V lost 5 bases to trimming and J lost 4 bases, with 11 bases between them. The CDR3 spells CASSTGGGTGELFF. In DNA, the CDR3 is TGTGCCAGCAGCACCGGGGGCGGCACCGGGGAGCTGTTTTTT.

This clone appeared once. This rearrangement joins TRBV2 to TRBJ2-7; 7 nucleotides agree with TRBD2. Germline CDR1 reads SNHLY; CDR2 reads FYNNEI. The V segment lost 8 bases and the J segment 0 bases; nucleotides outside the gene matches: 7. The CDR3 loop spans 14 amino acids. The DNA of the CDR3 is TGTGCCAGCGGGGGGGTCAGAGACTCCTACGAGCAGTACTTC. Translating it yields CASGGVRDSYEQYF.

The gene calls are TRBV29-1 and TRBJ2-1; TRBD2 matches at 12 bases. CDR1 and CDR2 (germline): SQVTM, ANQGSEA. This CDR3 contains 19 residues. Trimming at V came to 4 bases and at J to 2 bases, leaving 15 bases not matched to a gene. CDR3 amino acids: CSVAAWPSGREGPYNEQFF. As DNA, the CDR3 is TGCAGCGTTGCCGCCTGGCCTAGCGGGAGGGAAGGCCCCTACAATGAGCAGTTCTTC.

V and J are TRBV5-6 and TRBJ2-7, with 10 bases that match TRBD1. The ends lost 0 bases at V and 6 bases at J; junction bases unmatched: 6. The CDR3 has 15 amino acids. Germline-derived CDR1 and CDR2 are SGHDT and YYEEEE. CDR3 DNA sequence: TGTGCCAGCAGCTTGGCCGGGACAGGGGCCATCGAGCAGTACTTC. This gives the protein CASSLAGTGAIEQYF. Complete variable domain (other parts from reference TRBV5-6 and TRBJ2-7): DAGVTQSPTHLIKTRGQQVTLRCSPKSGHDTVSWYQQALGQGPQFIFQYYEEEERQRGNFPDRFSGHQFPNYSSELNVNALLLGDSALYLCASSLAGTGAIEQYFGPGTRLTVT.